Listed below are T cell receptor beta chains from one sample, sequenced in a study of post-analysis software for immune sequencing data. MiXCR, run by TCRdb on the PCR reads, gives a single entry per CDR3 protein. Of around 500,000 distinct CDR3 sequences in the sample, approximately 34% were seen once. The sequenced sample consisted of blood. The receptor source for this set is a girl between 2 and 17 years old with multiple sclerosis. CDR3s include the opening cysteine and the closing phenylalanine or tryptophan. Fields, in order: V gene, D gene, clone size, J gene, CDR3 protein, CDR3 DNA. The D gene is left open where the match is weak. Clone size is not always given. Where it is, it says once, few, many or a class for expanded clones.

>TRBV6-2/TRBV6-3|-|-|TRBJ2-5
CTSSYSVGWETQYF
TGTACCAGCAGTTATAGCGTAGGTTGGGAGACCCAGTACTTC
>TRBV6-1|-|few|TRBJ2-6
CASSRSQAVSGANVLTF
TGTGCCAGCAGTAGAAGCCAGGCCGTTTCTGGGGCCAACGTCCTGACTTTC
>TRBV4-2|TRBD2|few|TRBJ2-1
CASSQPGLAGGLEQFF
TGTGCCAGCAGCCAACCCGGACTAGCGGGGGGGCTTGAGCAGTTCTTC
>TRBV6-1|-|-|TRBJ2-7
CASSEAKLPPYEQYF
TGTGCCAGCAGTGAAGCTAAGCTACCCCCCTACGAGCAGTACTTC
>TRBV29-1|-|few|TRBJ2-3
CSVVGEDSTDTQYF
TGCAGCGTTGTAGGGGAGGACAGCACAGATACGCAGTATTTT
>TRBV4-2|TRBD2|few|TRBJ2-1
CASSLTGTSGGANEQFF
TGTGCCAGCAGCCTAACCGGGACTAGCGGGGGGGCCAATGAGCAGTTCTTC
>TRBV20-1|-|-|TRBJ2-7
CSARLPAGLPVDEQYF
TGCAGTGCTCGGTTACCTGCGGGACTCCCGGTTGACGAGCAGTACTTC
>TRBV19|-|-|TRBJ1-2
CASSIVNYGYTF
TGTGCCAGTAGTATAGTAAACTATGGCTACACCTTC
>TRBV3-1|-|-|TRBJ1-1
CASSQEVSEAFF
TGTGCCAGCAGCCAAGAAGTCAGTGAAGCTTTCTTT
>TRBV3-1|-|-|TRBJ1-1
CASSPWGRDYTEAFF
TGTGCCAGCAGCCCGTGGGGGCGCGACTACACTGAAGCTTTCTTT
>TRBV7-6|-|-|TRBJ1-1
CASSLASRTANTEAFF
TGTGCCAGCAGCTTAGCGTCACGAACGGCGAACACTGAAGCTTTCTTT
>TRBV20-1|-|few|TRBJ2-5
CSARAGGQAQETQYF
TGCAGTGCTAGAGCTGGGGGGCAGGCCCAAGAGACCCAGTACTTC
>TRBV7-2|TRBD2|few|TRBJ2-1
CASSLGLAGAGFYNEQFF
TGTGCCAGCAGCTTAGGACTAGCGGGGGCGGGATTTTACAATGAGCAGTTCTTC
>TRBV29-1|TRBD1|-|TRBJ1-1
CSVATSGTGIDTLEWNTEAFF
TGCAGCGTCGCAACGTCCGGGACAGGGATCGACACATTAGAGTGGAACACTGAAGCTTTCTTT
>TRBV2|-|few|TRBJ2-4
CASRLNRPSENIQYF
TGTGCCAGCAGATTGAACCGGCCCTCGGAAAACATTCAGTACTTC
>TRBV3-1|-|-|TRBJ2-7
CASSDRSSLAYEQYF
TGTGCCAGCAGCGACCGAAGCAGCCTAGCCTACGAGCAGTACTTC
>TRBV6-2/TRBV6-3|-|few|TRBJ2-1
CASSYLGGLYNEQFF
TGTGCCAGCAGTTACCTGGGGGGGCTCTACAATGAGCAGTTCTTC
>TRBV6-1|TRBD1|-|TRBJ2-4
CASGTGINIQYF
TGTGCCTCCGGGACAGGGATCAACATTCAGTACTTC
>TRBV20-1|-|few|TRBJ2-1
CSATSGGLSQFF
TGCAGTGCTACCAGTGGGGGACTTTCGCAGTTCTTC
>TRBV3-1|-|-|TRBJ2-1
CASSPGHVYNEQFF
TGTGCCAGCAGCCCGGGACACGTCTACAATGAGCAGTTCTTC
>TRBV7-2|-|few|TRBJ2-5
CASSLVTGRSGSTQYF
TGTGCCAGCAGCTTAGTTACAGGCCGTAGTGGATCGACCCAGTACTTC
>TRBV10-3|-|-|TRBJ1-1
CAISDAGDTEAFF
TGTGCCATCAGTGACGCAGGGGACACTGAAGCTTTCTTT
>TRBV20-1|-|-|TRBJ2-7
CSADRPQETYEQYF
TGCAGTGCAGATAGGCCCCAGGAGACCTACGAGCAGTACTTC
>TRBV20-1|TRBD2|few|TRBJ2-3
CSASLAGGPSDTQYF
TGCAGTGCTAGTCTAGCGGGGGGGCCATCAGATACGCAGTATTTT
>TRBV7-2|-|few|TRBJ1-4
CASSLRGLNEKLFF
TGTGCCAGCAGCTTACGTGGTCTTAATGAAAAACTGTTTTTT
>TRBV21-1|-|few|TRBJ1-1
CASSKVYRGAGDTEAFF
TGTGCCAGCAGCAAAGTTTATCGTGGGGCAGGTGACACTGAAGCTTTCTTT
>TRBV5-1|TRBD1|-|TRBJ1-1
CASSATGAQANTEAFF
TGCGCCAGCAGCGCTACAGGGGCGCAAGCAAACACTGAAGCTTTCTTT
>TRBV5-1|-|many|TRBJ2-3
CASRSTDTQYF
TGCGCCAGCAGAAGCACAGATACGCAGTATTTT
>TRBV24-1|-|-|TRBJ1-1
CATTSTANTEAFF
TGTGCCACCACCAGCACAGCGAACACTGAAGCTTTCTTT
>TRBV5-1|-|few|TRBJ2-1
CASSLLGMMDNEQFF
TGCGCCAGCAGCTTGCTAGGGATGATGGACAATGAGCAGTTCTTC
>TRBV6-6|TRBD1|few|TRBJ1-2
CASTIGQGGYGYTF
TGTGCCAGCACCATCGGACAGGGAGGCTATGGCTACACCTTC
>TRBV4-2|-|-|TRBJ2-5
CASSQEGTSLGQETQYF
TGTGCCAGCAGCCAAGAGGGGACTTCATTGGGCCAAGAGACCCAGTACTTC
>TRBV6-4|-|few|TRBJ1-2
CASSATGLGYTF
TGTGCCAGCAGTGCCACAGGGCTCGGCTACACCTTC
>TRBV3-1|-|-|TRBJ2-1
CASSPWRLLGNEQFF
TGTGCCAGCAGCCCATGGAGGCTACTAGGCAATGAGCAGTTCTTC
>TRBV29-1|TRBD2|many|TRBJ2-5
CSAGTSGGVQYF
TGCAGCGCCGGGACTAGCGGGGGGGTCCAGTACTTC
>TRBV7-9|TRBD2|-|TRBJ2-3
CASSPPGGFPDTQYF
TGTGCCAGCAGCCCTCCCGGGGGGTTCCCAGATACGCAGTATTTT
>TRBV4-2|-|few|TRBJ2-1
CASSQVLASTGDNEQFF
TGTGCCAGCAGCCAAGTCCTTGCTTCAACCGGGGACAATGAGCAGTTCTTC
>TRBV7-9|-|-|TRBJ2-1
CASSKDVTPNEQFF
TGTGCCAGCTCTAAGGACGTTACCCCAAATGAGCAGTTCTTC
>TRBV2|-|-|TRBJ2-5
CSSSQAETQYF
TGTTCCAGCAGCCAAGCGGAGACCCAGTACTTC
>TRBV25-1|TRBD1|few|TRBJ1-1
CASSTSGTGVVNTEAFF
TGTGCCAGCAGCACCAGCGGGACAGGGGTCGTGAACACTGAAGCTTTCTTT
>TRBV11-2|TRBD2|-|TRBJ2-3
CASSPGTSGSTDMQYF
TGTGCCAGCAGCCCCGGGACTAGCGGTAGCACAGATATGCAGTATTTT
>TRBV20-1|TRBD1|few|TRBJ1-4
CSARDRTGGYEKLFF
TGCAGTGCTAGAGACCGGACAGGGGGATATGAAAAACTGTTTTTT
>TRBV7-7|TRBD2|-|TRBJ2-7
CASSLGAGDEQYF
TGTGCTAGCAGCTTAGGGGCGGGGGACGAGCAGTACTTC
>TRBV5-1|-|few|TRBJ2-3
CASSLEFAGAGDTQYF
TGCGCCAGCAGCTTGGAATTTGCGGGGGCAGGAGATACGCAGTATTTT
>TRBV20-1|TRBD2|-|TRBJ2-3
CSAPLAGYTDTQYF
TGCAGTGCCCCTTTAGCGGGGTACACAGATACGCAGTATTTT
>TRBV6-6|-|-|TRBJ1-4
CASSLTGTSNEKLFF
TGTGCCAGCAGTTTGACTGGGACCTCAAATGAAAAACTGTTTTTT
>TRBV2|-|-|TRBJ2-3
CASSVQRPSADTQYF
TGTGCCAGCAGTGTTCAGCGGCCTAGCGCAGATACGCAGTATTTT
>TRBV28|-|-|TRBJ2-1
CASSQNEQFF
TGTGCCAGCAGCCAGAATGAGCAGTTCTTC
>TRBV27|-|-|TRBJ2-5
CASSPGQPNQETQYF
TGTGCCAGCAGTCCCGGACAGCCTAACCAAGAGACCCAGTACTTC
>TRBV5-1|-|-|TRBJ2-6
CASGTLANVLTF
TGCGCCAGCGGTACGCTGGCCAACGTCCTGACTTTC
>TRBV20-1|TRBD1|few|TRBJ1-1
CSARDPDRIEAFF
TGCAGTGCTAGAGACCCGGACAGGATTGAAGCTTTCTTT
>TRBV12-3/TRBV12-4|TRBD2|-|TRBJ2-1
CASTSQARQGGSYNEQFF
TGTGCCAGCACCTCCCAAGCCAGGCAGGGAGGGTCCTACAATGAGCAGTTCTTC
>TRBV10-3|-|-|TRBJ2-7
CAISVTDEQYF
TGTGCCATCAGTGTCACAGACGAGCAGTACTTC
>TRBV3-1|-|-|TRBJ1-2
CASSQEQGVFGYTF
TGTGCCAGCAGCCAAGAACAGGGAGTCTTTGGCTACACCTTC